This T cell receptor beta chain was sequenced during a study of OX40 agonist ivuxolimab in advanced cancers. A note on the overall study: The costimulatory receptor OX40 (CD134) was targeted by ivuxolimab, a fully human IgG2 agonistic monoclonal antibody. Intravenous ivuxolimab was administered to patients every 2 weeks at six dose levels: 0.01, 0.1, 0.3, 1.5, 3 and 10 mg/kg. Of the roughly 54 patients in dose escalation, some 20 had hepatocellular carcinoma, approximately 15 had melanoma, 9 had renal cell carcinoma and 9 had head and neck cancer. The dose-escalation cohort was around 83% male with a mean age of roughly 60 years, ranging from roughly 20 to 80. Patients were allowed to have had prior anti-PD-1, anti-PD-L1 or anti-CTLA-4 therapy, and approximately 40% of the dose-escalation patients had previously received checkpoint inhibitors. Three dose-escalation patients achieved partial responses, one with hepatocellular carcinoma and two with cutaneous melanoma. The purpose of peripheral TCRbeta sequencing was to test whether ivuxolimab changed TCR sequence diversity and led to clonal T-cell expansion. The paper describes the monotherapy dose-escalation part (N of about 52 patients) of the phase I trial of ivuxolimab.

Results and caveats for the whole study, not just this receptor: After ivuxolimab, more expanded clones were found on average in CD8+ T cells than in CD4+ T cells. The antigen specificity of the clonally expanded peripheral T cells was not determined. In partial responders in the 0.1-3.0 mg/kg groups, normalized peripheral clonal expansion was found to be among the lowest, especially among CD8+ T cells. Low levels of normalized T-cell clonal expansion were also seen in some patients who did not respond. At doses of 0.1 to 3.0 mg/kg, clonal expansion of both CD4+ and CD8+ blood T cells was observed from baseline to week 6.

With regard to this clone: Its target antigen remains unknown. The sample holds no much larger clone one base away, and base qualities are not on file.

The trial excluded patients who had a history of autoimmune disease or were on systemic immunosuppression. Peripheral blood for TCR sequencing was collected from all dose cohorts at baseline, on cycle 4 day 1, and on cycle 7 day 1. The samples were taken from a phase I, first-in-human, multicenter, open-label dose-escalation trial of ivuxolimab. Adults with locally advanced or metastatic head and neck squamous cell, hepatocellular, melanoma or renal cell carcinoma were enrolled in the trial. CD4+ and CD8+ T cells were sorted separately from peripheral blood before TCR sequencing. The CDR3 sequence holds 14 residues, the cysteine and phenylalanine included. The DNA shown is the 42-base CDR3, in frame from base 1. Cut back by 8 bases and 2 bases, the V and J ends lie 15 bases apart. The germline V gene (reference sequence) gives CDR1 as MNHEY and CDR2 as SMNVEV. For sequencing of the TCRbeta CDR3 region, genomic DNA was extracted from the sorted cells. The immunoSEQ Assay was used for sequencing of TCRbeta CDR3 regions. This is the immuneACCESS table as TCRdb keeps it, with only in-frame sequences that have V and J called. A part of the clones is gone; compared with another copy, unresolved V genes explain less than half, and the rest is unexplained. The sample table holds roughly 68,000 clones, of which about 89% were seen once. The biggest ten clones account for approximately 4% of the sample.

This clonotype was obtained from an adult with an advanced solid tumor such as melanoma, head and neck, liver or kidney cancer. The rearranged segments are TRBV27 and TRBJ1-1; matching of 6 bases hints at TRBD1 as the D gene. This sample comprised CD4+ or CD8+ T cells sorted from blood, obtained in a trial of the OX40 agonist ivuxolimab. The nucleotide sequence reads as follows: TGTGCCAGCGGAACCGGGACATTTAACACTGAAGCTTTCTTT. Translated, it reads CASGTGTFNTEAFF.